The 9 T cell receptor beta chains reported below all come from one sample, sequenced in a study of OX40 agonist ivuxolimab in advanced cancers. Using immunoSEQ multiplex PCR, the repertoire was profiled, and TCRdb retains in-frame clones only, with some absent. Among under 95,000 clones listed, around 88% were seen once. The sequences come from CD4+ or CD8+ T cells sorted from blood, collected in a trial of the OX40 agonist ivuxolimab. The receptor set was obtained from an adult with an advanced solid tumor such as melanoma, head and neck, liver or kidney cancer.

In nucleotides, the CDR3 is TGTGCCAGCAGTGAGGCGACCGGGGAGCTGTTTTTT. As protein: CASSEATGELFF. The chain has TRBV6-1 and TRBJ2-2; D not resolved. Germline V gene data show CDR1 as MNHNS and CDR2 as SASEGT. This CDR3 is 12 amino acids long. Trimming took 3 bases from V and 5 from J, leaving 4 bases between them.

The rearrangement joins TRBV6-5 to TRBJ2-7, with D possibly TRBD2 on 7 matching bases. CDR1 is MNHEY and CDR2 is SVGAGI in the germline V gene. The CDR3 sequence is 13 residues long. V lost 11 bases, J lost 1 base, and 15 bases lay in between. CDR3 nucleotides: TGTGCCGCGGGCGGGGGCCCATCCTACGAGCAGTACTTC. Its translation: CAAGGGPSYEQYF.

In DNA, the CDR3 is TGTGCCAGCAGCTTGGGGGGGCTACCCTATGGCTACACCTTC. This codes for CASSLGGLPYGYTF. The chain has TRBV5-6 and TRBJ1-2; D may be TRBD1 (6 bases). V was clipped by 0 bases and J by 4 bases, with 10 bases between them. Germline CDR1 is SGHDT and CDR2 is YYEEEE. The CDR3 is 14 residues long.

The chain links TRBV4-1 to TRBJ2-1; TRBD2 is a possible D gene (6 bases). The germline V gene encodes CDR1 MGHRA and CDR2 YSYEKL. Trimming removed 4 bases from V and 0 bases from J, with 16 bases in between. CDR3 length: 17 amino acids. CDR3 in DNA: TGCGCCAGCAGCCGGTTTGAGGACGGGAGCTCCTACAATGAGCAGTTCTTC. It encodes CASSRFEDGSSYNEQFF.

The chain links TRBV7-2 to TRBJ2-7, with D tentatively TRBD1 (5 bases). The CDR3 has 13 residues. V was trimmed by 3 bases and J by 5 bases, leaving 11 bases between them. CDR1 and CDR2 from the germline V gene are SGHTA and FQGNSA. DNA for the CDR3: TGTGCCAGCAGCTTCCTTGGGGCCAACGAGCAGTACTTC. This codes for CASSFLGANEQYF.

J is TRBJ2-7 and V is TRBV15; 12 nucleotides agree with TRBD1. The CDR3 contains 16 residues. Trimming took 0 bases from V and 6 from J; bases not matched to a gene: 6. From germline, CDR1 is LNHNV and CDR2 YYDKDF (reference sequence). The CDR3 loop reads CATSRDLGTGGIEQYF. The CDR3 DNA follows: TGTGCCACCAGCAGAGACCTCGGGACAGGGGGCATCGAGCAGTACTTC. Supplemented by reference TRBV15 and TRBJ2-7, the full variable domain reads DAMVIQNPRYQVTQFGKPVTLSCSQTLNHNVMYWYQQKSSQAPKLLFHYYDKDFNNEADTPDNFQSRRPNTSFCFLDIRSPGLGDTAMYLCATSRDLGTGGIEQYFGPGTRLTVT.

In its sample, this clone was seen a few times. The J gene is TRBJ1-2, the V gene TRBV13, with 8 bases that match TRBD1. J was trimmed by 4 bases and V by 3 bases; bases with no gene match: 1. This CDR3 has 13 residues. CDR1 is PRHDT, CDR2 FYEKMQ, per germline (reference sequence). CDR3 loop: CASSLTGVYGYTF. CDR3 DNA: TGTGCCAGCAGCTTGACAGGGGTCTATGGCTACACCTTC.

The rearrangement joins TRBV6-5 to TRBJ1-4; 10 positions agree with TRBD1. This CDR3 has 14 amino acids. Germline assignment: CDR1 MNHEY and CDR2 SVGAGI. The J segment lost 8 bases and the V segment lost 4 bases, leaving 4 bases of the junction unmatched. In nucleotides, the CDR3 is TGTGCCAGCAGTTTCGGACAGGGGGGGGAAAAACTGTTTTTT. The encoded protein is CASSFGQGGEKLFF.

This CDR3 is CASSFGTSNEQFF. The DNA for the CDR3 is TGTGCCAGCAGCTTTGGGACTAGTAATGAGCAGTTCTTC. The J gene is TRBJ2-1, the V gene TRBV11-1; 8 bases match TRBD2. This CDR3 comprises 13 residues. Germline V gene sequence: CDR1 SGHAT, CDR2 FQDESV (reference sequence). The V gene end was trimmed by 3 bases and the J gene end by 7 bases; junction bases not matched to a gene: 2.